The subject of this entry is one TCR beta chain. These data belong to a study of molecular identifiers for immune sequencing clone quantification. Each CDR3 protein gets one entry after TCRdb re-called the PCR reads with MiXCR. The table records a few hundred thousand distinct CDR3 sequences, approximately 25% of them present only once. The CDR3 totals 16 residues. V was cut by 3 bases and J by 0 bases, with 12 bases left in between. Germline assignment: CDR1 MGHRA and CDR2 YSYEKL. V is TRBV4-1 and J is TRBJ2-1; tentative D call: TRBD2 (5 bases). The receptor comes from a human donor in good health. Some libraries in this study had Jurkat cell RNA spiked in. Sample: naive CD8+ T cells from blood, with Jurkat cell RNA spiked in. Documented subset: FACS-sorted CD8+CD4-CCR7+CD45RA+ naive T cells. The CDR3 is CASSQRLSRSYNEQFF. CDR3 DNA sequence: TGCGCCAGCAGCCAGAGACTATCGCGCTCCTACAATGAGCAGTTCTTC.